This TCR beta chain emerged from a study of T cells in Graves' hyperthyroidism and ophthalmopathy. At the level of the study: Pretreatment peripheral blood was obtained at initial diagnosis.

Amplification of TCR beta CDR3 regions was performed using RNA transcripts as template. An initial round of RT-PCR targeting the TCR CDR3 relied on the HTBI primer set. Each CDR3 protein is one row after TCRdb ran MiXCR on the multiplex PCR reads. The sample lists fewer than 550,000 distinct CDR3 sequences, about a sixth occurring once. This clonotype was picked up many times. The J segment lost 2 bases and the V segment lost 6 bases, leaving 5 bases of the junction unmatched. Germline V gene lookup returns CDR1 MDHEN and CDR2 SYDVKM. This CDR3 region has 15 residues. The chain recombines TRBV28 with TRBJ2-7; the match to TRBD2 covers 12 bases. The receptor comes from a woman younger than 35 with Graves' hyperthyroidism. Sequenced sample: blood. The CDR3 DNA is TGTGCCAGCAGCCCCTCTAGCGGGGGGGCCTACGAGCAGTACTTC. This sequence encodes CASSPSSGGAYEQYF. Complete variable domain (other parts from reference TRBV28 and TRBJ2-7): DVKVTQSSRYLVKRTGEKVFLECVQDMDHENMFWYRQDPGLGLRLIYFSYDVKMKEKGDIPEGYSVSREKKERFSLILESASTNQTSMYLCASSPSSGGAYEQYFGPGTRLTVT.